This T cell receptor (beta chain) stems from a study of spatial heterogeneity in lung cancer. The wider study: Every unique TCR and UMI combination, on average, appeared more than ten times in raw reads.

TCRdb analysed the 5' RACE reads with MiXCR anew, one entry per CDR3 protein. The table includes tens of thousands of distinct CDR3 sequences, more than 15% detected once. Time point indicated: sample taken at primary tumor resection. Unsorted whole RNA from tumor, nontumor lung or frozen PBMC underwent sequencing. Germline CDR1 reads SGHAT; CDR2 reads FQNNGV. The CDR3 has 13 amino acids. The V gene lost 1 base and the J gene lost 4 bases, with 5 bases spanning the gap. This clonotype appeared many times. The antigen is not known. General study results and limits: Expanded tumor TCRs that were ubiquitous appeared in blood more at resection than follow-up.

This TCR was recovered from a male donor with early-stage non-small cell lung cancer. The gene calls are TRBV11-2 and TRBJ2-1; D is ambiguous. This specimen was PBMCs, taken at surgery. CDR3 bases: TGTGCCAGCAGCTTAGCGCAGTACAATGAGCAGTTCTTC. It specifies CASSLAQYNEQFF.